These 4 T cell receptor beta chains share one sample of origin, sequenced in a study of cytomegalovirus exposure and HLA in healthy donors. PCR amplification relied on 60 Vbeta primers (plus 13 Jbeta primers). Repertoires were generated with immunoSEQ multiplex PCR, while TCRdb's copy carries only in-frame clones and drops some. The sample holds about 180,000 clones, over 80% seen once. The specimen sequenced was PBMCs. The source of these receptors is a man aged 35-49 years in good health and CMV-seronegative.

The chain uses TRBV9 and TRBJ2-1; TRBD2 matches 14 bases. V trimming: 4 bases; J trimming: 4 bases; junction bases outside the gene matches: 4. Germline V gives CDR1 SGDLS, CDR2 YYNGEE. CDR3 size: 16 residues. The CDR3 is CASSSTSGRGYNEQFF. The CDR3 DNA reads TGTGCCAGCAGCTCGACTAGCGGGAGGGGTTACAATGAGCAGTTCTTC.

The chain uses TRBV15 and TRBJ2-1; D perhaps matches TRBD2 (7 bases). The V end was cut by 5 bases, the J end by 0 bases, with 14 bases between. CDR1 and CDR2 from the germline V gene are LNHNV and YYDKDF (reference sequence). CDR3 size: 16 residues. DNA for the CDR3: TGTGCCACCAGCCCGGGGAGGGGGACCTCCTACAATGAGCAGTTCTTC. It yields the protein CATSPGRGTSYNEQFF.

V and J are TRBV4-1 and TRBJ1-5; 8 bases match TRBD1. The trim removed 3 bases at V and 6 bases at J, leaving 13 bases unmatched. The CDR3 extends over 17 amino acids. Germline CDR1 MGHRA, CDR2 YSYEKL. The CDR3 nucleotides read TGCGCCAGCAGCCAGACCAGGGGGCGTGCACCAGGTCAGCCCCAGCATTTT. Translation gives CASSQTRGRAPGQPQHF.

This clone was detected once. The genes are TRBV7-9 and TRBJ2-6; D not resolved. From germline, CDR1 is SEHNR and CDR2 FQNEAQ (reference sequence). The CDR3 has 18 residues. Trimming cost V 5 bases and J 1 base, with 18 bases left between them. Here the CDR3 DNA reads TGTGCCAGCAGCCACGTCAGGAAGGCCTGGTCTGGGGCCAACGTCCTGACTTTC. Its protein is CASSHVRKAWSGANVLTF.